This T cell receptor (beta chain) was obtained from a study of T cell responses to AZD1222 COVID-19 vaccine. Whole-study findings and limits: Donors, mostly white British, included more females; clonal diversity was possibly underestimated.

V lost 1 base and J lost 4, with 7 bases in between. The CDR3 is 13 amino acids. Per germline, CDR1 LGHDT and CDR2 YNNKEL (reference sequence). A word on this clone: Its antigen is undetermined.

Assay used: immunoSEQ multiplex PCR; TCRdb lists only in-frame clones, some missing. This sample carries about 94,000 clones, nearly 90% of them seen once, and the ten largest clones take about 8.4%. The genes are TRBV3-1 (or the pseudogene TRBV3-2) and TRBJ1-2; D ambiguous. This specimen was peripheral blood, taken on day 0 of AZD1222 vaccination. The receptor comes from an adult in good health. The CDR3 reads CASSQGGGYGYTF. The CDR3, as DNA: TGTGCCAGCAGCCAAGGTGGCGGCTATGGCTACACCTTC.